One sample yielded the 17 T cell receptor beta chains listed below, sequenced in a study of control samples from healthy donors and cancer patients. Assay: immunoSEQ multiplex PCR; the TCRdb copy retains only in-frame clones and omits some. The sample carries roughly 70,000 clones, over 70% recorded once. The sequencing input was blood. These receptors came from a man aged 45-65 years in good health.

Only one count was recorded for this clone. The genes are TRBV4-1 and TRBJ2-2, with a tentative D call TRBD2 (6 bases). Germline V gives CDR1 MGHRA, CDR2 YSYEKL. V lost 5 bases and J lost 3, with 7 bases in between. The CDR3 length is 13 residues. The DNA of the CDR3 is TGCGCCAGCAGCGCTAGCGACACCGGGGAGCTGTTTTTT. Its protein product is CASSASDTGELFF.

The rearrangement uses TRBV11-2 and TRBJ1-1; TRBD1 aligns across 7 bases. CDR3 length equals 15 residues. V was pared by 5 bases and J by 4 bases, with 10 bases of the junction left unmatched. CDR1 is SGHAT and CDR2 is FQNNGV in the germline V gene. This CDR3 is CASSDPYRGFTEAFF. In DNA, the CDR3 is TGTGCCAGCAGCGATCCCTACAGGGGATTCACTGAAGCTTTCTTT.

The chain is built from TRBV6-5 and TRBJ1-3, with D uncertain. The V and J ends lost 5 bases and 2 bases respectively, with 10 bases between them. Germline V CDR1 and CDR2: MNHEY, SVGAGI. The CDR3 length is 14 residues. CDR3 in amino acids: CASSTPGAGNTIYF. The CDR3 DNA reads TGTGCCAGCAGTACCCCCGGGGCTGGAAACACCATATATTTT.

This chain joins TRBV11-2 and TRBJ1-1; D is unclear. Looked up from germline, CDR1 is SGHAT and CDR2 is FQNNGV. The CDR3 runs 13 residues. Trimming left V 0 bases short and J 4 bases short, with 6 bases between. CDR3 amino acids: CASSLEGGTEAFF. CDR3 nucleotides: TGTGCCAGCAGCTTAGAGGGTGGCACTGAAGCTTTCTTT.

This CDR3 is CASSLFHSGSYEQYF. In DNA form, the CDR3 reads TGTGCCAGCAGCTTATTCCACAGCGGTTCCTACGAGCAGTACTTC. This chain joins TRBV11-3 and TRBJ2-7; D may be TRBD2 (5 bases). Germline V gene lookup returns CDR1 SGHNT and CDR2 YENEEA. The CDR3 runs to 15 residues. V dropped 2 bases and J dropped 1 base, with 12 bases sitting between them. Full variable domain (remainder filled in from reference TRBV11-3 and TRBJ2-7): EAGVVQSPRYKIIEKKQPVAFWCNPISGHNTLYWYLQNLGQGPELLIRYENEEAVDDSQLPKDRFSAERLKGVDSTLKIQPAELGDSAVYLCASSLFHSGSYEQYFGPGTRLTVT.

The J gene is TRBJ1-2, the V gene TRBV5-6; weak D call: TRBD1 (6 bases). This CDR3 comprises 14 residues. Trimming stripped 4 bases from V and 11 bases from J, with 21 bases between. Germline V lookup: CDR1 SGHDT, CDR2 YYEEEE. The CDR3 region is CASSPGTVGGEYTF. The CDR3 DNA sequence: TGTGCCAGCAGCCCGGGTACTGTAGGGGGGGAGTACACCTTC.

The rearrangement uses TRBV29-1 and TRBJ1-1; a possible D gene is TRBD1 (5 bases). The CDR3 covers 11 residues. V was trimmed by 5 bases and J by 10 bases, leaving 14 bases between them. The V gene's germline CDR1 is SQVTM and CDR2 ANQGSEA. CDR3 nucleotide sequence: TGCAGCGTTTGGGACGGGGCTTTAGCTTTCTTT. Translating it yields CSVWDGALAFF.

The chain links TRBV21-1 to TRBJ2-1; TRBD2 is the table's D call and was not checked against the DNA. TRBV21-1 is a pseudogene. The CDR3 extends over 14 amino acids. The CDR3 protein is CASSKSGRGGEQFF. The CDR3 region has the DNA TGTGCCAGCAGCAAAAGTGGGAGGGGCGGTGAGCAGTTCTTC.

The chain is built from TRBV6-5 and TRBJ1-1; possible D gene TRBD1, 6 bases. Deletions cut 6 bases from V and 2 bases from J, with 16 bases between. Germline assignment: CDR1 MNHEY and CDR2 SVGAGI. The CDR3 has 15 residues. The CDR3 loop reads CASRRDTQKNTEAFF. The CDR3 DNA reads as TGTGCCAGCAGGCGGGACACCCAAAAAAACACTGAAGCTTTCTTT.

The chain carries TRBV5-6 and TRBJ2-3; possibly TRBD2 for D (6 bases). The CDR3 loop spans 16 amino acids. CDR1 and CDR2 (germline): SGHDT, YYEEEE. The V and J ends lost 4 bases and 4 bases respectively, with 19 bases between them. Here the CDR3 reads CASSAPGLRGADTQYF. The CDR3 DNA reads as TGTGCCAGCAGCGCCCCGGGACTCCGAGGAGCAGATACGCAGTATTTT.

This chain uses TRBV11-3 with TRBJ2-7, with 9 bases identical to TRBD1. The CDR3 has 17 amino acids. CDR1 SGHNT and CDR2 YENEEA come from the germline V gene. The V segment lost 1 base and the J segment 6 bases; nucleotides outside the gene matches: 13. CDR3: CASSLVSVGTGFGEQYF. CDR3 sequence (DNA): TGTGCCAGCAGCTTAGTTTCGGTAGGGACAGGGTTCGGCGAGCAGTACTTC.

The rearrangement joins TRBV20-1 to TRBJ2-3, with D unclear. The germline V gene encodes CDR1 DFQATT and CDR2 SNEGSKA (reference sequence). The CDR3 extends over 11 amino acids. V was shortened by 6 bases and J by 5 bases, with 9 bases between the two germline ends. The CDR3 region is CSATQVDTQYF. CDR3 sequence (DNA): TGCAGTGCCACTCAAGTAGATACGCAGTATTTT.

This CDR3 reads CAARTGYREYF. The CDR3, as DNA: TGTGCCGCACGGACTGGGTACCGGGAGTATTTT. This sequence joins TRBV10-3 and TRBJ2-3; tentatively, D is TRBD2 (5 bases). V was shortened by 11 bases and J by 13 bases, with 19 bases between the two germline ends. CDR1 ENHRY and CDR2 SYGVKD come from the germline V gene. The CDR3 length is 11 residues.

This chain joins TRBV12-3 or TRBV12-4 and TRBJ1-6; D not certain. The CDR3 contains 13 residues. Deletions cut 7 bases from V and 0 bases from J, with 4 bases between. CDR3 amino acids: CASKVSYNSPLHF. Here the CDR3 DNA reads TGTGCCAGCAAGGTCTCCTATAATTCACCCCTCCACTTT.

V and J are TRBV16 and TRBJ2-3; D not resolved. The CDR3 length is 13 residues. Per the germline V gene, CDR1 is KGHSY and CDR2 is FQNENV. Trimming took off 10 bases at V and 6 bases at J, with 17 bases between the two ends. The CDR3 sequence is CANTVKDADTQYF. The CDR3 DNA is TGTGCCAACACGGTAAAAGACGCGGATACGCAGTATTTT.

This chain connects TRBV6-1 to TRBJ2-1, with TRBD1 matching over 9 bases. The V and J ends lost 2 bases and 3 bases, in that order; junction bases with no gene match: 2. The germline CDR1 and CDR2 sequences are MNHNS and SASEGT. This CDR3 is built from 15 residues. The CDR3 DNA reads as TGTGCCAGCAGTGAATTGACAGGGGGCTACAATGAGCAGTTCTTC. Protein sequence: CASSELTGGYNEQFF.

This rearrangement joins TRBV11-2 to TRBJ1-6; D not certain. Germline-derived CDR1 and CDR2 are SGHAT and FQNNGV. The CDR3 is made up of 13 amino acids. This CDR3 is CASGWVYNSPLHF. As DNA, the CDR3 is TGTGCTAGCGGTTGGGTATATAATTCACCCCTCCACTTT. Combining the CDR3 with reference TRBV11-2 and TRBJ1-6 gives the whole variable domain EAGVAQSPRYKIIEKRQSVAFWCNPISGHATLYWYQQILGQGPKLLIQFQNNGVVDDSQLPKDRFSAERLKGVDSTLKIQPAKLEDSAVYLCASGWVYNSPLHFGNGTRLTVT.